This T cell receptor (beta chain) appears in the sequencing data of a study of cytomegalovirus exposure and HLA in healthy donors. General study findings and limits: Reportedly, TCR beta sequences accurately predicted HLA-A and HLA-B alleles in most subjects. Apart from CMV serostatus, no immune exposure information was available. In a later analysis, a genetic analysis reported fewer productive-TCR N-insertions in an Asian-associated ancestry cluster than the cohort average.

A word on this clone: Its antigen remains unidentified.

It was with 60 Vbeta and 13 Jbeta primers that the PCR ran. Assay: immunoSEQ multiplex PCR; the TCRdb copy retains only in-frame clones and omits some. The sample gives approximately 240,000 clones, approximately 82% of which show up once; about 0.58% is in the top ten. From germline, CDR1 is LGHNA and CDR2 YNFKEQ. Trimming took 3 bases from V and 8 from J; bases not matched to a gene: 6. This CDR3 comprises 15 residues. This clonotype was obtained from a middle-aged woman in good health and CMV-seronegative. This chain joins TRBV4-2 and TRBJ2-1, with 11 nucleotides matching TRBD1. Sequenced input: PBMCs. The CDR3 nucleotides are TGTGCCAGCAGCCAGGACAGGGGGCGCACCCATGAGCAGTTCTTC. This gives the protein CASSQDRGRTHEQFF.